The T cell receptor (beta chain) described here comes from a study of cytomegalovirus exposure and HLA in healthy donors. Study-level results: Cytomegalovirus-associated status was assigned to about 180 TCR beta chains. In a later analysis, V- and J-gene trimming of beta chains associated with a DCLRE1C missense variant, replicated independently.

Regarding donors, all were healthy bone marrow donors. This clone was counted once. Its antigen is as yet unknown. A multiplex PCR was run with 60 Vbeta primers and 13 Jbeta primers. This table comes from immunoSEQ multiplex PCR, and its TCRdb copy is limited to in-frame clones, with some not included. The repertoire has fewer than 100,000 clones, approximately 78% of them found once; the top ten carry approximately 4.8%. Between the trimmed V and J ends, which lost 2 bases and 3 bases, there was a span of 7 bases. The CDR3 consists of 13 residues. Looked up from germline, CDR1 is MNHEY and CDR2 is SMNVEV (reference sequence).

This TCR derives from a male donor in good health and CMV-seropositive. What was sequenced was PBMCs. The V and J genes are TRBV27 and TRBJ1-2; the D is unclear. CDR3 in DNA: TGTGCCAGCAGTTTAGTCCCAGACTATGGCTACACCTTC. This encodes CASSLVPDYGYTF.